A selection of T cell receptor beta chains follows, all from one sample in a study of cytomegalovirus exposure and HLA in healthy donors. Libraries were prepared by immunoSEQ multiplex PCR; TCRdb keeps only in-frame clonotypes and omits some of them. The sample carries approximately 180,000 clones, roughly 80% recorded once. Material for sequencing was PBMCs. The source is a woman aged 18-29 years in good health and CMV-seronegative. The CDR3 runs from the conserved cysteine through the conserved F or W. A D gene is named only where the DNA matches it firmly. Rows give clone size only sometimes, using once, few, many, or a class for an expanded clone.

>TRBJ1-2|TRBV28|TRBD1|once
TGTGCCAGCAGCCCACAGGGGGATGGCTACACCTTC
CASSPQGDGYTF
>TRBJ2-3|TRBV7-2|TRBD2|-
TGTGCCAGCAGGCCTAGCGGGCCTAGCACAGATACGCAGTATTTT
CASRPSGPSTDTQYF
>TRBJ2-5|TRBV6-6|-|-
TGTGCCAGCAGCCACTTGGCGGGCCAAGAGACCCAGTACTTC
CASSHLAGQETQYF
>TRBJ2-1|TRBV29-1|-|-
TGCAGCGTTGATTCACCAATCGGCAATGAGCAGTTCTTC
CSVDSPIGNEQFF
>TRBJ2-7|TRBV5-1|-|-
TGCGCCAGCAGCTTGGGACAGACTAGAGAGCAGTACTTC
CASSLGQTREQYF
>TRBJ1-1|TRBV11-2|-|-
TGTGCCAGCAGCCCGAGGGGGGGATCGAACACTGAAGCTTTCTTT
CASSPRGGSNTEAFF
>TRBJ2-1|TRBV15|TRBD2|-
TGTGCCACCAGCAGAATTGGACTAGCGGGAGGCGAGCAGTTCTTC
CATSRIGLAGGEQFF
>TRBJ2-1|TRBV4-3|TRBD2|-
TGCGCCAGCAGCCCCCCCCGGGGTAGCGGGAGTAGCGTCGATGAGCAGTTCTTC
CASSPPRGSGSSVDEQFF
>TRBJ2-4|TRBV4-1|-|few
TGCGCCAGCAGCCAACTGGAAGGGGCAGGGACCAAAAACATTCAGTACTTC
CASSQLEGAGTKNIQYF
>TRBJ2-7|TRBV29-1|TRBD1|-
TGCAGCGTTGAGGTCGGCAGGGGGCGTCTTCTGCAGTACTTC
CSVEVGRGRLLQYF
>TRBJ2-1|TRBV9|-|-
TGTGCCAGCAGCGTAGTGGTGGGCGACAGCTCCTACAATGAGCAGTTCTTC
CASSVVVGDSSYNEQFF
>TRBJ2-2|TRBV4-3|TRBD2|-
TGCGCCAGCAGCCAAGATTTAGCGGGGAACACCGGGGAGCTGTTTTTT
CASSQDLAGNTGELFF
>TRBJ1-2|TRBV28|TRBD1|-
TGTGCCAGCAGTGAAAAGACAGGGTTCGTAAGGTTTGGCTACACCTTC
CASSEKTGFVRFGYTF
>TRBJ1-1|TRBV27|-|few
TGTGCCAGCAGTTTCTGGGGGGGCGTCACTGAAGCTTTCTTT
CASSFWGGVTEAFF
>TRBJ2-2|TRBV4-3|-|few
TGCGCCAGCAGCCAAGACGACCGGCAGGGGGGCACCGGGGAGCTGTTTTTT
CASSQDDRQGGTGELFF
>TRBJ1-2|TRBV11-2|-|-
TGTGCCAGCAGCCACGACCGAGGCAGCACCTTC
CASSHDRGSTF
>TRBJ2-7|TRBV4-1|-|once
TGCGCCAGCAGCCAGGCCCGCTCCTACGAGCAGTACTTC
CASSQARSYEQYF
>TRBJ1-2|TRBV28|-|-
TGTGCCAGCAGTGACATGGACAGCTATGGCTACACCTTC
CASSDMDSYGYTF
>TRBJ2-5|TRBV7-2|TRBD2|-
TGTGCCAGCAGCCCTCGTCGGGTAGCGGGTCAAGAGGCCCAGTACTTC
CASSPRRVAGQEAQYF
>TRBJ2-5|TRBV28|TRBD1|-
TGTGCCAGCAGTTTAACGAGGGTCAGGGGGCAAGAGACCCAGTACTTC
CASSLTRVRGQETQYF
>TRBJ1-5|TRBV7-8|-|-
TGTGCCAGCAGCCGGGACCTGGGGGCCAATCAGCCCCAGCATTTT
CASSRDLGANQPQHF
>TRBJ2-1|TRBV25-1|TRBD2|-
TGTGCCAGCAGTGGACTAGCGGACTCCTACAATGAGCAGTTCTTC
CASSGLADSYNEQFF
>TRBJ2-5|TRBV6-5|-|-
TGTGCCAGCAGTTACTCGGAGGAAGAGACCCAGTACTTC
CASSYSEEETQYF
>TRBJ2-2|TRBV10-2|TRBD2|few
TGCGCCAGCAGAGGACTAGCGGGGTACACCGGGGAGCTGTTTTTT
CASRGLAGYTGELFF
>TRBJ2-3|TRBV27|-|-
TGTGCCAGCAGTTTGACTATTAGCACAGATACGCAGTATTTT
CASSLTISTDTQYF
>TRBJ2-1|TRBV18|TRBD2|-
TGTGCCAGCTCGGCCGGGACTAGCGGGAGCGGGCCTGAGCAGTTCTTC
CASSAGTSGSGPEQFF
>TRBJ2-1|TRBV7-9|-|-
TGTGCCAGCAGCTTGTACCGGGACTCTTCTGATATTGAGCAGTTCTTC
CASSLYRDSSDIEQFF
>TRBJ1-5|TRBV6-5|-|-
TGTGCCAGCAGTTTTGAGAAGGGAGCAGGCAATCAGCCCCAGCATTTT
CASSFEKGAGNQPQHF
>TRBJ2-1|TRBV4-1|-|-
TGCGCCAGCAGCCAAGACCCCACCTACAATGAGCAGTTCTTC
CASSQDPTYNEQFF
>TRBJ2-3|TRBV7-2|TRBD2|-
TGTGCCAGCAGCTTAAGCCTCAGACTAGCGACCCATACGCAGTATTTT
CASSLSLRLATHTQYF
>TRBJ2-1|TRBV19|-|once
TGTGCCAGTAGTAAGCCCGCAACAGATCTTGAGCAGTTCTTC
CASSKPATDLEQFF
>TRBJ1-2|TRBV5-8|TRBD1|-
TGTGCCAGCAGGGACAGGGTGCATTATGGCTACACCTTC
CASRDRVHYGYTF
>TRBJ1-4|TRBV6-1|TRBD1|-
TGTGCCAGCAGTGAAAGGGCAGGGGGTGAAAAACTGTTTTTT
CASSERAGGEKLFF
>TRBJ2-7|TRBV7-2|-|-
TGTGCCAGCAGCTTAGTCACATACGAGCAGTACTTC
CASSLVTYEQYF
>TRBJ2-2|TRBV21-1|-|-
TGTGCCAGCAGCAAACGGGAGGGGTTATGCAGAACCGGGGAGCTGTTTTTT
CASSKREGLCRTGELFF
>TRBJ1-1|TRBV30|TRBD1|-
TGTGCCTGGAGTGTTCCCGGGACAGCCGCGACTGAAGCTTTCTTT
CAWSVPGTAATEAFF
>TRBJ1-2|TRBV4-1|-|-
TGCGCCAGCAGCCAAGATCCGGCAGGGTGGGGCTACACCTTC
CASSQDPAGWGYTF
>TRBJ1-5|TRBV19|-|-
TGTGCCAGTAGTCCCCACAGGGATAGCAATCAGCCCCAGCATTTT
CASSPHRDSNQPQHF
>TRBJ1-1|TRBV4-3|TRBD1|-
TGCGCCAGCAGCCCCACCCACGGACAGGGGTGGACTGAAGCTTTCTTT
CASSPTHGQGWTEAFF
>TRBJ2-1|TRBV5-4|TRBD2|once
TGTGCCAGCAGCTTGGAAGCTAGCGGGAGACGGTCCTACAATGAGCAGTTCTTC
CASSLEASGRRSYNEQFF
>TRBJ1-4|TRBV2|-|once
TGTGCCAGCAGATTGGGCAGAGATGAAAAACTGTTTTTT
CASRLGRDEKLFF
>TRBJ2-5|TRBV13|-|once
TGTGCCAGCAGTCAGCGGACCTCAGGGGGGGAGACCCAGTACTTC
CASSQRTSGGETQYF
>TRBJ1-4|TRBV10-3|TRBD1|-
TGTGCCATCAGTGAGTCAGGGACAGTTGCAACTAATGAAAAACTGTTTTTT
CAISESGTVATNEKLFF
>TRBJ2-1|TRBV28|-|-
TGTGCCAGCAGTTTGGGTGGCGAGGGGGCCTACAATGAGCAGTTCTTC
CASSLGGEGAYNEQFF
>TRBJ2-1|TRBV6-6|TRBD2|-
TGTGCCAGCAGACTAGCGGGAGGTCATGAGCAGTTCTTC
CASRLAGGHEQFF